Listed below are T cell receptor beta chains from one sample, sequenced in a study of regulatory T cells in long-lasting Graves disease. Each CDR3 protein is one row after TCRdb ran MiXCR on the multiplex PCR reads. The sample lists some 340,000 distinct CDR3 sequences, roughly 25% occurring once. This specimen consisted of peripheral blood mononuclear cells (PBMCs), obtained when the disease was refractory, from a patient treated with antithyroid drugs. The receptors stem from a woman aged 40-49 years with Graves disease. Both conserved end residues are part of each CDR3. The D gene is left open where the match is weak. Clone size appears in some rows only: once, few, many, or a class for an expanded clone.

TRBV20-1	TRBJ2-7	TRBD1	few	CSASPGQGFREQYF	TGCAGTGCTAGCCCGGGACAGGGGTTTCGGGAGCAGTACTTC
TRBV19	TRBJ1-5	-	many	CASTREGLQPQHF	TGTGCCAGTACCCGCGAAGGGCTCCAGCCCCAGCATTTT
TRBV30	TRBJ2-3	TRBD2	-	CAWSGRNPDTQYF	TGTGCCTGGAGCGGGAGGAATCCAGATACGCAGTATTTT
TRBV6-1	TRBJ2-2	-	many	CASSEGAGGPTGELFF	TGTGCCAGCAGTGAAGGAGCTGGAGGGCCCACCGGGGAGCTGTTTTTT
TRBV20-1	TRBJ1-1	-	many	CSARFAFF	TGCAGTGCTAGATTCGCTTTCTTT
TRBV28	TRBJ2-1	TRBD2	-	CASSLGLAGASGHGQFF	TGTGCCAGCAGTTTAGGTCTAGCGGGGGCTTCGGGTCACGGGCAGTTCTTC
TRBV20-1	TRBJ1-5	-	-	CSARKPGRLSNQPQHF	TGCAGTGCTAGAAAGCCGGGACGGCTTAGCAATCAGCCCCAGCATTTT
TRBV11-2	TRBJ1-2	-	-	CASSLVRNGYTF	TGTGCCAGCAGCTTAGTACGGAACGGCTACACCTTC
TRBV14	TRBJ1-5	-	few	CASSQDTEISNQPQHF	TGTGCCAGCAGCCAAGATACAGAGATTAGCAATCAGCCCCAGCATTTT
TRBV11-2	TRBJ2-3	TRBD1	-	CASSQTGTGGTDTQYF	TGTGCCAGCAGCCAGACAGGGACAGGGGGAACAGATACGCAGTATTTT
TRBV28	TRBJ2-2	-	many	CASSSPKEGPRNTGELFF	TGTGCCAGCAGTTCCCCCAAGGAGGGACCCCGGAACACCGGGGAGCTGTTTTTT
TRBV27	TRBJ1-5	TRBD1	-	CASSHSGTEQPQHF	TGTGCCAGCAGTCACTCCGGGACAGAACAGCCCCAGCATTTT
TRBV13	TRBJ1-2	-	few	CASSKRLKANYGYTF	TGTGCCAGCAGCAAACGACTGAAAGCTAACTATGGCTACACCTTC
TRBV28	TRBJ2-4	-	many	CASGRASQVIQYF	TGTGCCAGCGGGAGAGCTAGCCAAGTCATTCAGTACTTC
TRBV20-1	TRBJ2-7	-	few	CSASPRRGGEQYF	TGCAGTGCTAGCCCAAGGCGGGGTGGAGAGCAGTACTTC
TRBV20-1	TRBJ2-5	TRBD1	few	CSAFFRGLETQYF	TGCAGTGCTTTTTTCAGGGGGCTAGAGACCCAGTACTTC
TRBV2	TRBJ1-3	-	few	CASREGSGNTIYF	TGTGCCAGCAGGGAGGGCTCTGGAAACACCATATATTTT
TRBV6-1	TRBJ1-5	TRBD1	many	CASKLIQGANQPQHF	TGTGCCAGCAAGCTAATACAGGGGGCCAATCAGCCCCAGCATTTT
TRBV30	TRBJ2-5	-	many	CAWSVGNQETQYF	TGTGCCTGGAGCGTAGGCAACCAAGAGACCCAGTACTTC
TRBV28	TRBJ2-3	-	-	CASSISGVGDTQYF	TGTGCCAGCAGTATTTCAGGGGTCGGTGATACGCAGTATTTT
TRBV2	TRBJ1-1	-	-	CASRRRDTVF	TGTGCCAGCAGGCGCCGGGACACAGTATTT
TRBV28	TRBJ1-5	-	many	CASSGRQSNQPQHF	TGTGCCAGCAGTGGTAGACAGTCCAATCAGCCCCAGCATTTT
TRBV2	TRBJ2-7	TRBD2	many	CASKSGKRSYEQYF	TGTGCCAGCAAGAGCGGGAAGAGGTCCTACGAGCAGTACTTC
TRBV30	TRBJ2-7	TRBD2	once	CAWSAAGDFYEQYF	TGTGCCTGGAGTGCGGCGGGGGATTTCTACGAGCAGTACTTC
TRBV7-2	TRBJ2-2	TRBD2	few	CASSSRTGTSGRIGELFF	TGTGCCAGCAGCTCTCGTACCGGGACTAGCGGGAGAATCGGGGAGCTGTTTTTT
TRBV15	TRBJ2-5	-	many	CATSIGETQYF	TGTGCCACCAGTATAGGGGAGACCCAGTACTTC
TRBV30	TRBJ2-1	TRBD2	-	CAWLQNSGRYNEQFF	TGTGCCTGGCTCCAAAATAGCGGGAGGTACAATGAGCAGTTCTTC
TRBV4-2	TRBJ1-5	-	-	CASSQDGQYSNQPQHF	TGTGCCAGCAGCCAAGATGGGCAGTATAGCAATCAGCCCCAGCATTTT
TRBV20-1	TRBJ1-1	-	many	CSARDPGGDTEAFF	TGCAGTGCTAGAGATCCCGGCGGTGACACTGAAGCTTTCTTT
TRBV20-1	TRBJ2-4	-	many	CSARDPVEPKNIQYF	TGCAGTGCTAGAGATCCCGTGGAGCCCAAAAACATTCAGTACTTC
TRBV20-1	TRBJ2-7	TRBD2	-	CSAREGVAGGCYF	TGCAGTGCTAGAGAAGGAGTAGCGGGAGGTTGTTACTTC
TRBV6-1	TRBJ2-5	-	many	CASSEGSKQETQYF	TGTGCCAGCAGTGAGGGCAGCAAACAAGAGACCCAGTACTTC
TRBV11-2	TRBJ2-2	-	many	CASSLRGGRPNTGELFF	TGTGCCAGCAGCTTAAGAGGGGGTAGGCCTAACACCGGGGAGCTGTTTTTT
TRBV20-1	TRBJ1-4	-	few	CSASLGGLREKLFF	TGCAGTGCTTCACTGGGGGGGCTTCGGGAAAAACTGTTTTTT
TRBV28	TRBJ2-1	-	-	CASSLSDSYNEQFF	TGTGCCAGCAGTTTAAGTGATTCCTACAATGAGCAGTTCTTC
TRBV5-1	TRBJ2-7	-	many	CASSRMTTGYEQYF	TGCGCCAGCAGCCGAATGACGACAGGCTACGAGCAGTACTTC
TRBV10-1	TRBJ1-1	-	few	CASTSDMNTEAFF	TGCGCCAGCACATCCGACATGAACACTGAAGCTTTCTTT
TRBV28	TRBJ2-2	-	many	CASSRRHTGELFF	TGTGCCAGCTCCCGGAGGCACACCGGGGAGCTGTTTTTT
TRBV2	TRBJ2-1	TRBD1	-	CASSSLRKQTGYNEQFF	TGTGCCAGCAGCTCCCTGAGAAAACAGACAGGGTACAATGAGCAGTTCTTC
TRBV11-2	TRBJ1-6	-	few	CASSPWGESSPLHF	TGTGCCAGCAGCCCCTGGGGTGAGAGTTCACCCCTCCACTTT
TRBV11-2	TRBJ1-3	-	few	CASSFSSSGNTIYF	TGTGCCAGCAGCTTCTCCAGCTCTGGAAACACCATATATTTT
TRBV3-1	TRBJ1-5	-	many	CASSQDGTANQPQHF	TGTGCCAGCAGCCAAGATGGGACGGCAAATCAGCCCCAGCATTTT
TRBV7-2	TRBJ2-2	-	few	CASSFYTGGLFF	TGTGCCAGCAGCTTTTACACCGGGGGGCTGTTTTTT
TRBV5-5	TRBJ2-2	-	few	CASSLLSGSGTGELFF	TGTGCCAGCAGCTTGCTCTCTGGGAGTGGCACCGGGGAGCTGTTTTTT
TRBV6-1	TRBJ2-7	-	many	CASRRDGAYEQYF	TGTGCCAGCAGAAGGGACGGAGCCTACGAGCAGTACTTC